Below, 13 T cell receptor beta chains from the same sample are listed, as sequenced in a study of metastatic and nonmetastatic thyroid tumors. Thyroid surgery had not been preceded by any treatment in any patient. TCRdb redid the clone calls on the PCR reads using MiXCR. The profile shows 15,000 or so clones, 30% to 40% of them singletons. The sequenced sample was tumor tissue. Source of these receptors: a male donor with papillary thyroid cancer or a benign thyroid nodule (not recorded which). Some clones in this sample may be carry-over from other donors' samples.

The CDR3 is CASSDRDSNQPQHF. DNA of the CDR3: TGTGCCAGCAGCGACCGGGACAGCAATCAGCCCCAGCATTTT. The chain has TRBV4-2 and TRBJ1-5; perhaps TRBD1 as D (5 bases). Trimming shortened V by 5 bases and J by 1 base, and 9 bases separated the two germline ends. CDR1 is LGHNA, CDR2 YNFKEQ, per germline. The CDR3 sequence is 14 residues long.

The V and J genes are TRBV20-1 and TRBJ2-5, with D maybe TRBD2 (6 bases). This CDR3 contains 17 residues. Trimming took off 5 bases at V and 4 bases at J, with 26 bases between the two ends. Germline assignment: CDR1 DFQATT and CDR2 SNEGSKA (reference sequence). CDR3: CSAGGWGLGGDGETQYF. In nucleotides, the CDR3 is TGCAGTGCTGGGGGGTGGGGACTCGGGGGAGATGGAGAGACCCAGTACTTC.

This clone is termed medium-sized. This chain uses TRBV5-1 with TRBJ2-1; the match to TRBD1 covers 8 bases. The V gene end was trimmed by 2 bases and the J gene end by 7 bases; junction bases not matched to a gene: 5. This CDR3 is built from 14 residues. Germline CDR1 and CDR2: SGHRS and YFSETQ. CDR3 nucleotide sequence: TGCGCCAGCAGCTTCTCGGGACAGGCTAATGAGCAGTTCTTC. This translates into CASSFSGQANEQFF.

This clone was detected once. Other DNA sequences from this sample encode an identical CDR3 as well. The chain is built from TRBV20-1 and TRBJ1-5; weak D call: TRBD1 (5 bases). This CDR3 is 12 amino acids long. From germline, CDR1 is DFQATT and CDR2 SNEGSKA (reference sequence). V was shortened by 6 bases and J by 5 bases, with 11 bases between the two germline ends. CDR3: CSATGGYQPQHF. CDR3 bases: TGCAGTGCGACTGGGGGTTATCAGCCCCAGCATTTT.

This clone has a handful of counts. The chain joins TRBV6-1 to TRBJ1-1, with no clear D. Germline V gene lookup returns CDR1 MNHNS and CDR2 SASEGT. V lost 7 bases to trimming and J lost 5 bases, with 8 bases between them. The CDR3 spans 11 residues. Here the CDR3 reads CASKKGTEAFF. The CDR3 DNA reads TGTGCCAGCAAAAAAGGTACTGAAGCTTTCTTT.

This clone was counted many times. Different DNA sequences within this sample yield the same CDR3. The rearrangement joins TRBV5-6 to TRBJ1-6; D not certain. V was pared by 1 base and J by 7 bases, with 9 bases between. Germline CDR1 SGHDT, CDR2 YYEEEE. CDR3 length: 14 amino acids. The CDR3 bases are TGTGCCAGCAGCTTGCCCGGGGTCAATTCACCCCTCCACTTT. Its translation: CASSLPGVNSPLHF.

This clone ranks as medium-sized. This chain connects TRBV7-3 to TRBJ1-1; perhaps TRBD1 as D (5 bases). Trimming shortened V by 4 bases and J by 0 bases, and 15 bases separated the two germline ends. The CDR3 extends over 16 amino acids. Germline V gives CDR1 SGHTA, CDR2 FQGTGA. The CDR3 nucleotides read TGTGCCAGCAGCTCCGGACATGGCTACATGAACACTGAAGCTTTCTTT. As protein: CASSSGHGYMNTEAFF.

The sample holds a few counts of this clone. This chain joins TRBV7-9 and TRBJ2-7; D unclear. The germline V gene has CDR1 SEHNR and CDR2 FQNEAQ (reference sequence). There are 12 residues in the CDR3. V was cut by 4 bases and J by 6 bases, with 10 bases left in between. The CDR3 region has the DNA TGTGCCAGCAGCTCCGACACTCTCGAGCAGTACTTC. Its translation is CASSSDTLEQYF.

This clone was recorded many times. The V call is TRBV18, the J call TRBJ2-2, with D possibly matching TRBD2 (5 bases). The CDR3 covers 16 residues. Germline assignment: CDR1 KGHSH and CDR2 LQKENI. V was pared by 4 bases and J by 3 bases, with 15 bases between. CDR3 DNA: TGTGCCAGCTCACTCATGAGGGCCTTCGACACCGGGGAGCTGTTTTTT. This gives the protein CASSLMRAFDTGELFF.

This clone was observed at least ten times. J is TRBJ1-1 and V is TRBV6-6, with 7 bases that match TRBD1. The trim removed 2 bases at V and 11 bases at J, leaving 11 bases unmatched. This CDR3 has 14 amino acids. The germline CDR1 and CDR2 sequences are MNHNY and SVGAGI (reference sequence). CDR3 residues: CASSYSVTGARAFF. In DNA, the CDR3 is TGTGCCAGCAGTTACAGCGTAACAGGGGCCCGGGCTTTCTTT.

This clone is deemed medium-sized. This rearrangement joins TRBV2 to TRBJ2-5; 14 nucleotides line up with TRBD2. CDR1 SNHLY and CDR2 FYNNEI come from the germline V gene. V shed 7 bases, J shed 7 bases, and the junction held 5 bases outside the gene matches. The length of the CDR3 is 14 residues. In nucleotides, the CDR3 is TGTGCCAGCACCGGACTAGCGGGGGGCGGGACCCAGTACTTC. Amino acid sequence: CASTGLAGGGTQYF.

There are many counts of this clone. The rearrangement links TRBV28 to TRBJ2-6, with D unclear. In germline, CDR1 is MDHEN, CDR2 SYDVKM. V was trimmed by 6 bases and J by 0 bases, leaving 15 bases between them. The CDR3 consists of 17 residues. CDR3 sequence reads: CASRQTGVVSGANVLTF. The CDR3 region has the DNA TGTGCCAGCAGGCAGACGGGCGTCGTCTCTGGGGCCAACGTCCTGACTTTC.

This clone was seen many times. The J gene is TRBJ2-7, the V gene TRBV6-1, with a weak D call TRBD2 (6 bases). This CDR3 has 14 amino acids. Trimming removed 3 bases from V and 6 bases from J, with 15 bases in between. Germline CDR1 and CDR2: MNHNS and SASEGT. CDR3 DNA sequence: TGTGCCAGCAGTGAGGGAGGAACTGTGGTCGAGCAGTACTTC. Residues: CASSEGGTVVEQYF.